A selection of T cell receptor beta chains follows, all from one sample in a study of blood T cell repertoires in COVID-19. The method was immunoSEQ multiplex PCR; TCRdb's version includes in-frame clones alone and lacks a portion of them. The sample carries 200,000 or so clones, 80% to 90% recorded once. Sequenced sample: PBMCs or T cells enriched from blood (not recorded which). These receptors all come from a woman between 35 and 50 years old with acute COVID-19. The CDR3 runs from the conserved cysteine through the conserved F or W. For some rows the clone size is stated as once, few or many, or as a class when expanded; others skip it.

v_gene | abundance | CDR3aa
TRBV6-6 | NA | CASTGPSDGYTF
TRBV9 | few | CASSPGQDNYGYTF
TRBV29-1 | NA | CSVERLIHGYTF
TRBV3-1/TRBV3-2 | NA | CASVGGSSYEQYF
TRBV5-6 | once | CASSTTLSSGSYNEQFF
TRBV12-5 | NA | CASVGATDYEQYF
TRBV6-5 | NA | CASSYDRSTNTEAFF
TRBV2 | NA | CASSTDREGEAFF
TRBV9 | few | CASSLRTGEYNSPLHF
TRBV7-2 | NA | CASSPQSPGPQAFF
TRBV7-9 | NA | CASSLDSTVTEAFF
TRBV5-1 | NA | CASSLDGATGETQYF
TRBV29-1 | NA | CSGSFGLAGETQYF
TRBV4-2 | NA | CASSQEGQGREKLFF
TRBV6-5 | NA | CASSYSTANTEAFF
TRBV29-1 | NA | CSARENEAFF
TRBV13 | NA | CASRRGGTGNTIYF
TRBV10-3 | NA | CAIGRGAADTQYF
TRBV18 | NA | CASSPRQALLTEAFF
TRBV18 | NA | CASSPFGAEAFF
TRBV5-6 | NA | CASSLNGQGYGYTF
TRBV9 | NA | CASSVESGARNTIYF
TRBV2 | NA | CASHWTGSDQPQHF
TRBV5-1 | once | CASLTGQNGYTF
TRBV19 | NA | CASSKTGDDSPLHF
TRBV5-1 | NA | CASSVRGPLDTEAFF
TRBV18 | NA | CASSPTGQGNTIYF
TRBV15 | NA | CATSRSSGFSYNEQFF
TRBV5-1 | NA | CASSNGDSLYGYTF
TRBV7-2 | NA | CASSLAWVALGHDTQYF
TRBV7-9 | NA | CASSSYRDLKAFF
TRBV7-3 | NA | CASSLVAGGGREQFF
TRBV29-1 | few | CSGVVADTDTQYF
TRBV9 | NA | CASSARTSSNEKLFF
TRBV6-6 | NA | CASSYSGGRGYTF
TRBV5-1 | many | CASSIGQGHQPQHF
TRBV6-5 | NA | CASSSPTTGGYGYTF
TRBV7-9 | NA | CASSFMSTEAFF
TRBV12-3/TRBV12-4 | NA | CASNTGGQGGYTF
TRBV9 | NA | CASSVTGTGPLHF